The 31 T cell receptor beta chains reported below all come from one sample, sequenced in a study of shared clonotypes between healthy human individuals. Clones were sequenced by immunoSEQ multiplex PCR, and TCRdb holds only the in-frame ones, with some missing. The data show around 500,000 clones, roughly 78% seen once. Sequencing was carried out using PBMCs. These receptors all stem from a woman in her thirties or forties in good health. Some clones in this sample may be carry-over from other donors' samples.

This clone was recorded at least ten times. V usage is TRBV5-1 and J usage is TRBJ2-7; D gene ambiguous. Trimming took 0 bases from V and 2 from J, leaving 9 bases between them. CDR3 length: 14 residues. CDR1 is SGHRS, CDR2 YFSETQ, per germline. The CDR3 here is CASSLEAFPYEQYF. Here the CDR3 DNA reads TGCGCCAGCAGCTTGGAGGCGTTCCCCTACGAGCAGTACTTC.

The gene calls are TRBV2 and TRBJ2-1; D uncertain. The CDR3 runs to 15 residues. Germline CDR1 reads SNHLY; CDR2 reads FYNNEI. The V end was cut by 1 base, the J end by 3 bases, with 10 bases between. For the CDR3, the DNA is TGTGCCAGCAGTGAAGACCGAAACAGCTACAATGAGCAGTTCTTC. Protein sequence: CASSEDRNSYNEQFF.

On this clone: This sample also contains other DNA sequences that code for the same CDR3. This chain links TRBV10-3 with TRBJ2-7; D not resolved. V was shortened by 2 bases and J by 6 bases, with 11 bases between the two germline ends. This CDR3 spans 13 amino acids. Germline V gene sequence: CDR1 ENHRY, CDR2 SYGVKD. CDR3 residues: CAISERLLSEQYF. The CDR3, as DNA: TGTGCCATCAGTGAGAGGCTGTTGAGCGAGCAGTACTTC.

This chain links TRBV19 with TRBJ2-5; 8 bases are a match to TRBD1. The CDR3 totals 13 residues. CDR1 and CDR2 from the germline V gene are LNHDA and SQIVND (reference sequence). Trimming at V came to 5 bases and at J to 2 bases, leaving 1 base not matched to a gene. The CDR3 DNA follows: TGTGCCAGTAGTCGACAGGGGCAAGAGACCCAGTACTTC. Residues: CASSRQGQETQYF.

A few counts support this clone. The J gene is TRBJ1-2, the V gene TRBV28; 9 bases align to TRBD1. The CDR3 covers 17 residues. Germline V gene lookup returns CDR1 MDHEN and CDR2 SYDVKM. Germline trimming cut 1 base from V and 4 bases from J; bases unmatched to any gene: 10. The CDR3 nucleotides read TGTGCCAGCAGTTTATTTGGACAGGGGACATTGGGCTATGGCTACACCTTC. Translating it yields CASSLFGQGTLGYGYTF.

The chain is built from TRBV5-8 and TRBJ2-7, with a possible D match to TRBD2 (6 bases). V was cut by 0 bases and J by 2 bases, with 12 bases left in between. The germline V gene encodes CDR1 SGHTS and CDR2 YDEGEE. The CDR3 length is 15 residues. CDR3 protein: CASSLEGGVPYEQYF. Written as DNA, the CDR3 is TGTGCCAGCAGCTTGGAGGGAGGAGTCCCCTACGAGCAGTACTTC. Looking up the rest from reference TRBV5-8 and TRBJ2-7 gives the full variable domain: EAGVTQSPTHLIKTRGQQATLRCSPISGHTSVYWYQQALGLGLQFLLWYDEGEERNRGNFPPRFSGRQFPNYSSELNVNALELEDSALYLCASSLEGGVPYEQYFGPGTRLTVT.

This sequence joins TRBV5-6 and TRBJ1-5, with D unclear. CDR3 length: 16 residues. With 4 bases removed from V and 4 bases from J, the gap between germline ends came to 18 bases. Germline-derived CDR1 and CDR2 are SGHDT and YYEEEE. DNA of the CDR3: TGTGCCAGCAGCCACAGACTGGACCCGGGAAATCAGCCCCAGCATTTT. This sequence encodes CASSHRLDPGNQPQHF.

This clone appeared a single time. The chain carries TRBV7-8 and TRBJ2-7; D is uncertain. Germline CDR1 reads SGHVS; CDR2 reads FQNEAQ. The ends were cut back, 8 bases at V and 2 bases at J, with 13 bases in the middle. This CDR3 is built from 13 residues. CDR3 loop: CASGIRHTYEQYF. Written as DNA, the CDR3 is TGTGCCAGCGGCATTAGACACACCTACGAGCAGTACTTC.

The chain employs TRBV2 and TRBJ1-1; 9 bases fit TRBD1. Germline CDR1 reads SNHLY; CDR2 reads FYNNEI. The CDR3 runs 15 residues. The V gene end was trimmed by 4 bases and the J gene end by 4 bases; junction bases not matched to a gene: 7. As DNA, the CDR3 is TGTGCCAGCAGTGCAGGACAGGGGAGGAGCACTGAAGCTTTCTTT. It specifies CASSAGQGRSTEAFF.

The chain has TRBV21-1 and TRBJ1-5; the table names TRBD1, a call not compared with the DNA. TRBV21-1 is assigned pseudogene status. There are 16 residues in the CDR3. Here the CDR3 reads CASSKVDRTRNQPQHF. The CDR3 nucleotides are TGTGCCAGCAGCAAAGTCGACAGAACACGCAATCAGCCCCAGCATTTT.

This chain uses TRBV19 with TRBJ2-1; TRBD1 is a possible D gene (8 bases). This CDR3 has 14 residues. The V and J ends lost 5 bases and 8 bases respectively, with 16 bases between them. Germline CDR1 and CDR2: LNHDA and SQIVND (reference sequence). Here the CDR3 reads CASSPQGGYDEQFF. In DNA, the CDR3 is TGTGCCAGTAGTCCACAGGGGGGGTACGATGAGCAGTTCTTC. Full variable domain (rest looked up from reference TRBV19 and TRBJ2-1): DGGITQSPKYLFRKEGQNVTLSCEQNLNHDAMYWYRQDPGQGLRLIYYSQIVNDFQKGDIAEGYSVSREKKESFPLTVTSAQKNPTAFYLCASSPQGGYDEQFFGPGTRLTVL.

The DNA for the CDR3 is TGTGCCAGCAGCTTAGCACGGTTCTATGGCTACACCTTC. Its protein product is CASSLARFYGYTF. The chain couples TRBV7-8 to TRBJ1-2; D is ambiguous. There are 13 residues in the CDR3. Trimming removed 0 bases at V and 4 bases at J, with 6 bases between. Germline CDR1 and CDR2: SGHVS and FQNEAQ.

V gene TRBV18 combines with J gene TRBJ2-2; 7 bases agree with TRBD1. This CDR3 spans 18 amino acids. CDR1 is KGHSH, CDR2 LQKENI, per germline. The ends lost 1 base at V and 2 bases at J; junction bases unmatched: 10. CDR3 bases: TGTGCCAGCTCACCACGAGGTGTTGGGACAGCAAACACCGGGGAGCTGTTTTTT. This translates into CASSPRGVGTANTGELFF.

The rearrangement joins TRBV28 to TRBJ2-7; unclear D gene. The germline gives CDR1 MDHEN, CDR2 SYDVKM. Deletions cut 2 bases from V and 0 bases from J, with 11 bases between. CDR3 length: 15 amino acids. CDR3 sequence: CASSLIRYSSYEQYF. The CDR3 nucleotides read TGTGCCAGCAGTTTAATTAGGTACTCCTCCTACGAGCAGTACTTC.

In its sample, this clone was seen a few times. V is TRBV4-2 and J is TRBJ2-2, with D unclear. CDR1 and CDR2 from the germline V gene are LGHNA and YNFKEQ. With 4 bases removed from V and 2 bases from J, the gap between germline ends came to 14 bases. CDR3 length equals 16 residues. The CDR3 bases are TGTGCCAGCAGCCCCAGACTCCCGACCAACACCGGGGAGCTGTTTTTT. As protein: CASSPRLPTNTGELFF.

About this clone: The junction does not match germline at one end; this may be a read error. DNA of the CDR3: TGCGCCAGCACCTTGTCCCGACAGGGAGGGGAGCAGTACTTC. It yields the protein CASTLSRQGGEQYF. The chain uses TRBV5-1 and TRBJ2-7, with D possibly called TRBD1 or TRBD2 (7 bases each). This CDR3 has 14 amino acids. Looked up from germline, CDR1 is SGHRS and CDR2 is YFSETQ.

This clone was recorded many times. V usage is TRBV11-2 and J usage is TRBJ2-2, with D uncertain. Germline assignment: CDR1 SGHAT and CDR2 FQNNGV. The CDR3 consists of 17 residues. V was pared by 1 base and J by 0 bases, with 12 bases between. The CDR3 DNA follows: TGTGCCAGCAGCTTAGTTAGGCGAGCGACGAACACCGGGGAGCTGTTTTTT. Protein sequence: CASSLVRRATNTGELFF.

Only a few counts were recorded for this clone. The CDR3, as DNA: TGCAGCGCTGGGACAGACCTATCTGGAAACACCATATATTTT. Protein sequence: CSAGTDLSGNTIYF. The chain couples TRBV29-1 to TRBJ1-3; 7 nucleotides line up with TRBD1. Trimming took 7 bases from V and 1 from J; bases not matched to a gene: 7. CDR3 size: 14 residues. From germline, CDR1 is SQVTM and CDR2 ANQGSEA. The full variable domain, rest sourced from reference TRBV29-1 and TRBJ1-3, is SAVISQKPSRDICQRGTSLTIQCQVDSQVTMMFWYRQQPGQSLTLIATANQGSEATYESGFVIDKFPISRPNLTFSTLTVSNMSPEDSSIYLCSAGTDLSGNTIYFGEGSWLTVV.

This chain connects TRBV7-2 to TRBJ2-6; D remains ambiguous. V lost 2 bases and J 2 bases, leaving 7 bases between the germline ends. Germline V gene lookup returns CDR1 SGHTA and CDR2 FQGNSA. The CDR3 loop spans 15 amino acids. The CDR3, as DNA: TGTGCCAGCAGCTTATATGGTGCTGGGGCCAACGTCCTGACTTTC. Translating gives CASSLYGAGANVLTF.

The chain has TRBV18 and TRBJ2-2; TRBD1 is a possible D gene (6 bases). The germline V gene has CDR1 KGHSH and CDR2 LQKENI. The CDR3 runs 15 residues. V was cut by 8 bases and J by 5 bases, with 18 bases left in between. The CDR3 nucleotides read TGTGCCAGCCAACCCCCCTCTAGGGGGACCGGGGAGCTGTTTTTT. Its translation: CASQPPSRGTGELFF.

This sequence joins TRBV2 and TRBJ2-7; TRBD1 matches at 10 bases. CDR1 and CDR2 from the germline V gene are SNHLY and FYNNEI. This CDR3 is built from 15 residues. After removal of 5 bases from V and 2 bases from J, the junction contained 6 bases not matched to a gene. The CDR3 sequence: CASSLGQGGTYEQYF. Written as DNA, the CDR3 is TGTGCCAGCAGTCTCGGACAGGGGGGAACCTACGAGCAGTACTTC. Complete variable domain (other parts from reference TRBV2 and TRBJ2-7): EPEVTQTPSHQVTQMGQEVILRCVPISNHLYFYWYRQILGQKVEFLVSFYNNEISEKSEIFDDQFSVERPDGSNFTLKIRSTKLEDSAMYFCASSLGQGGTYEQYFGPGTRLTVT.

The J gene is TRBJ2-1, the V gene TRBV7-8; weak D call: TRBD1 (5 bases). V was cut by 5 bases and J by 13 bases, with 15 bases left in between. The CDR3 is 12 amino acids. Germline assignment: CDR1 SGHVS and CDR2 FQNEAQ. The CDR3, as DNA: TGTGCCAGCAGCATAATCCAGGGCCGACAGTTCTTC. Translating it yields CASSIIQGRQFF.

This clone was seen more than once but under ten times. This chain joins TRBV7-2 and TRBJ2-1; D possibly uses TRBD1 or TRBD2 (5 bases each). The V and J ends lost 5 bases and 2 bases respectively, with 16 bases between them. This CDR3 contains 16 residues. The V gene's germline CDR1 is SGHTA and CDR2 FQGNSA. The CDR3 spells CASSVQSGTPYNEQFF. CDR3 coding DNA: TGTGCCAGCAGCGTCCAGTCCGGGACGCCCTACAATGAGCAGTTCTTC.

This chain connects TRBV2 to TRBJ1-4, with D possibly matching TRBD1 (5 bases). This CDR3 is 15 amino acids long. From germline, CDR1 is SNHLY and CDR2 FYNNEI. V was trimmed by 6 bases and J by 4 bases, leaving 15 bases between them. The DNA of the CDR3 is TGTGCCAGCAGCGGAGGGTCCAGGGATAATGAAAAACTGTTTTTT. It encodes CASSGGSRDNEKLFF.

The chain employs TRBV4-2 and TRBJ2-3; 8 bases are a match to TRBD2. The V gene end was trimmed by 0 bases and the J gene end by 2 bases; junction bases not matched to a gene: 7. This CDR3 has 17 residues. The V gene's germline CDR1 is LGHNA and CDR2 YNFKEQ. The CDR3 sequence: CASSQDATSGYTDTQYF. CDR3 nucleotides: TGTGCCAGCAGCCAAGATGCTACTAGCGGCTACACAGATACGCAGTATTTT.

Regarding this clone: At one boundary the junction diverges from the germline segment, which might be a read error. V gene TRBV7-7 combines with J gene TRBJ2-5, with a weak D call TRBD2 (6 bases). Germline V gene data show CDR1 as SSHAT and CDR2 as FNYEAQ (reference sequence). The CDR3 length is 15 residues. DNA of the CDR3: TGTGCTAGCAGCGCGAGTTCGACGGGGGAAGAGACCCAGTACTTC. Its translation is CASSASSTGEETQYF.

In this sample, this clone turned up a few times. With a much larger clone just one base away, this may be a read error. The identical CDR3 is also encoded by other nucleotide sequences in the sample. The chain uses TRBV7-9 and TRBJ2-2; 7 bases match TRBD1. Germline CDR1 and CDR2: SEHNR and FQNEAQ (reference sequence). The CDR3 spans 17 residues. J lost 1 base, V lost 4 bases, and 9 bases had no gene match. CDR3 region: CASSSEPGQENTGELFF. The CDR3 nucleotides read TGTGCCAGCAGCTCCGAACCTGGACAGGAGAACACCGGGGAGCTGTTTTTT.

V gene TRBV5-4 combines with J gene TRBJ2-2; D call uncertain. Per germline, CDR1 SGHNT and CDR2 YYREEE (reference sequence). With 1 base removed from V and 4 bases from J, the gap between germline ends came to 11 bases. This CDR3 region has 15 residues. For the CDR3, the DNA is TGTGCCAGCAGCTTGTTGGCAGGTTCCACCGGGGAGCTGTTTTTT. This encodes CASSLLAGSTGELFF.

The table lists this clone with a count of one. This chain joins TRBV6-6 and TRBJ2-1; D perhaps matches TRBD2 (6 bases). The V end lost 10 bases, the J end lost 0 bases, and 13 bases lay between the germline ends. In germline, CDR1 is MNHNY, CDR2 SVGAGI (reference sequence). The CDR3 is made up of 14 amino acids. The CDR3 is CATLEGSSYNEQFF. The CDR3 DNA is TGTGCCACCTTGGAGGGGAGCTCCTACAATGAGCAGTTCTTC.

This clone has only one observation. J is TRBJ1-1 and V is TRBV30; D perhaps matches TRBD1 (5 bases). Trimming took 5 bases from V and 3 from J, leaving 16 bases between them. This CDR3 is built from 14 residues. Germline CDR1 GTSNPN, CDR2 SVGIG (reference sequence). CDR3 residues: CAWGAGGTDTEAFF. The CDR3 DNA is TGTGCCTGGGGGGCCGGGGGGACTGACACTGAAGCTTTCTTT.

The chain recombines TRBV19 with TRBJ2-2, with a weak D call TRBD2 (5 bases). The CDR3 is 15 amino acids. V lost 4 bases to trimming and J lost 6 bases, with 15 bases between them. Germline V gene data show CDR1 as LNHDA and CDR2 as SQIVND (reference sequence). The CDR3 here is CASSTGVGGAGELFF. CDR3 DNA sequence: TGTGCCAGTAGTACCGGGGTCGGTGGGGCCGGGGAGCTGTTTTTT.